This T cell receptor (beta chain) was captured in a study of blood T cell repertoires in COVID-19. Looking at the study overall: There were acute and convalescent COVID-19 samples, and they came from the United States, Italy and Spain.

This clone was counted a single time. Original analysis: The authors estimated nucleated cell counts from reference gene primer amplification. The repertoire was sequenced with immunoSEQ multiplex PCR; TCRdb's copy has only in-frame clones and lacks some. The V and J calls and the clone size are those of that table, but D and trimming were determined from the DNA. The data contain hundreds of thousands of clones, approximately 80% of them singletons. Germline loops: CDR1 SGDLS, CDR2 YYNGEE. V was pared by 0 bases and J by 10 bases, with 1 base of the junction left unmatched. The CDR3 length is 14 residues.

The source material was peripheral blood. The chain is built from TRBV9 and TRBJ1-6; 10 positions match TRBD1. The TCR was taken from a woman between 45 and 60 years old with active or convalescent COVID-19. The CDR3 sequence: CASSVGQGASPLHF. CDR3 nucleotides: TGTGCCAGCAGCGTAGGACAGGGGGCATCACCCCTCCACTTT. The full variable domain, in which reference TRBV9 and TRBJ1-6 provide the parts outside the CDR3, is DSGVTQTPKHLITATGQRVTLRCSPRSGDLSVYWYQQSLDQGLQFLIQYYNGEERAKGNILERFSAQQFPDLHSELNLSSLELGDSALYFCASSVGQGASPLHFGNGTRLTVT.